This passage covers 8 T cell receptor beta chains from one sample sequenced in a study of T-cell reconstitution after alpha-beta-depleted transplantation in children. A TCRbeta library incorporating unique molecular identifiers was prepared. A single record per CDR3 protein comes from TCRdb applying MiXCR to the PCR reads. The data contain fewer than 400,000 distinct CDR3 sequences, about a fifth of them seen just once; the ten biggest clones take up 3% to 4.5%. The specimen comprised PBMCs from the stem cell graft donor, sampled from the stem cell graft. The source of these receptors is a human donor who donated a stem cell graft to a child with acute myeloid leukemia.

V and J are TRBV7-8 and TRBJ1-1; D unclear. CDR1 and CDR2 (germline): SGHVS, FQNEAQ. The CDR3 is 12 amino acids. Trimming stripped 5 bases from V and 4 bases from J, with 8 bases between. For the CDR3, the DNA is TGTGCCAGCAGCCCAGAGGGCACTGAAGCTTTCTTT. Its protein is CASSPEGTEAFF.

This clonotype appeared many times. This sequence joins TRBV20-1 and TRBJ2-7, with D hard to call. Germline CDR1 is DFQATT and CDR2 is SNEGSKA (reference sequence). There are 12 residues in the CDR3. V gave up 1 base and J gave up 5 bases, with 9 bases separating them. CDR3 nucleotides: TGCAGTGCTAGAGTCTTCGGTGACGAGCAGTACTTC. Protein product: CSARVFGDEQYF.

There are many counts of this clonotype. The gene calls are TRBV20-1 and TRBJ2-6; perhaps TRBD1 as D (6 bases). The CDR3 sequence is 14 residues long. V gave up 5 bases and J gave up 2 bases, with 10 bases separating them. The germline V gene encodes CDR1 DFQATT and CDR2 SNEGSKA (reference sequence). The CDR3: CSAEGQTGANVLTF. In nucleotides, the CDR3 is TGCAGTGCTGAGGGACAAACTGGGGCCAACGTCCTGACTTTC.

The rearrangement joins TRBV6-1 to TRBJ1-1, with D possibly matching TRBD1 (6 bases). Germline-derived CDR1 and CDR2 are MNHNS and SASEGT. The CDR3 has 14 residues. Trimming left V 6 bases short and J 4 bases short, with 15 bases between. The CDR3 nucleotides are TGTGCCAGCAGCCCGTCGACAGGAGGCACTGAAGCTTTCTTT. This translates into CASSPSTGGTEAFF.

CDR3 amino acids: CASSFFGGRASSEQFF. CDR3 nucleotides: TGTGCCAGCAGTTTTTTTGGCGGGAGGGCCTCTAGTGAGCAGTTCTTC. The gene calls are TRBV12-3 or TRBV12-4 and TRBJ2-1, with 9 bases that match TRBD2. The CDR3 sequence is 16 residues long. Trimming at V came to 3 bases and at J to 9 bases, leaving 12 bases not matched to a gene.

This clonotype has more than one count but fewer than ten. The rearrangement joins TRBV10-3 to TRBJ1-2; maybe TRBD1 (5 bases). The CDR3 is 12 residues long. The germline gives CDR1 ENHRY, CDR2 SYGVKD. The V end lost 2 bases, the J end lost 5 bases, and 6 bases lay between the germline ends. The DNA for the CDR3 is TGTGCCATCAGTGAGCGACAGTATGGCTACACCTTC. Amino acids: CAISERQYGYTF.

The chain carries TRBV7-6 and TRBJ2-1; 10 bases are a match to TRBD2. V lost 3 bases, J lost 10 bases, and 15 bases stayed unmatched. The V gene's germline CDR1 is SGHVS and CDR2 FNYEAQ. The CDR3 length is 17 residues. CDR3 sequence reads: CASSLSTPLAGAWEQFF. CDR3 nucleotides: TGTGCCAGCAGCTTGAGCACCCCGCTAGCGGGAGCGTGGGAGCAGTTCTTC.

The table lists this clonotype with a few counts. This chain uses TRBV20-1 with TRBJ2-7, with D hard to call. Germline V gene data show CDR1 as DFQATT and CDR2 as SNEGSKA (reference sequence). CDR3 size: 12 residues. V dropped 6 bases and J dropped 3 bases, with 12 bases sitting between them. CDR3 loop: CSAPTQDYEQYF. The CDR3 DNA is TGCAGTGCCCCGACGCAGGACTACGAGCAGTACTTC.